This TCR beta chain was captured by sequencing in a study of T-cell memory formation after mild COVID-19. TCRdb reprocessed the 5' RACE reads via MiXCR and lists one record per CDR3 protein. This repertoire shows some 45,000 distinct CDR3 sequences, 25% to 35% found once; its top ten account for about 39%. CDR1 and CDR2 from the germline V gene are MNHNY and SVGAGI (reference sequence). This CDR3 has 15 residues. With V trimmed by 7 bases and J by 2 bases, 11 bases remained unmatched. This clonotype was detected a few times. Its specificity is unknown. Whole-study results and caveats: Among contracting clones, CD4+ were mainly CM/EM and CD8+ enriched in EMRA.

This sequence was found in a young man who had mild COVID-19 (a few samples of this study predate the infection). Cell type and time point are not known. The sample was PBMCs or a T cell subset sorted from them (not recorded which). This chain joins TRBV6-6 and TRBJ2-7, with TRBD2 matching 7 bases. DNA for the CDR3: TGTGCCAGCACCCCGGGACTATTAGATCCCTACGAGCAGTACTTC. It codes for CASTPGLLDPYEQYF.